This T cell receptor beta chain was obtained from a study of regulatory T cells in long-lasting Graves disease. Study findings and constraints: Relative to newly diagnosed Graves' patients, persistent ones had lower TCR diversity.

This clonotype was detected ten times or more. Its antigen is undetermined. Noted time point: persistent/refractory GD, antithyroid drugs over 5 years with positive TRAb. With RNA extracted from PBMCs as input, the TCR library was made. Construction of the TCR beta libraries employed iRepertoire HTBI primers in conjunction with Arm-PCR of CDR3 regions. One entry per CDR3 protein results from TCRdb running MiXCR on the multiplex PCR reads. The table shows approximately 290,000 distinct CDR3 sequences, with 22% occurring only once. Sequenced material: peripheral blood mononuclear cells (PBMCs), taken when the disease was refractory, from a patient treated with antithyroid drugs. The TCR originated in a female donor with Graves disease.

The DNA for the CDR3 is TGTGCCAGCAGCGACGGGACAAACCGCGAGCAGTACTTC. Protein product: CASSDGTNREQYF. V usage is TRBV7-9 and J usage is TRBJ2-7; tentatively, D is TRBD1 (6 bases). With 5 bases removed from V and 6 bases from J, the gap between germline ends came to 14 bases. This CDR3 is 13 amino acids long. Germline CDR1 is SEHNR and CDR2 is FQNEAQ (reference sequence). Based on the CDR3 plus reference TRBV7-9 and TRBJ2-7, the full variable domain is DTGVSQNPRHKITKRGQNVTFRCDPISEHNRLYWYRQTLGQGPEFLTYFQNEAQLEKSRLLSDRFSAERPKGSFSTLEIQRTEQGDSAMYLCASSDGTNREQYFGPGTRLTVT.